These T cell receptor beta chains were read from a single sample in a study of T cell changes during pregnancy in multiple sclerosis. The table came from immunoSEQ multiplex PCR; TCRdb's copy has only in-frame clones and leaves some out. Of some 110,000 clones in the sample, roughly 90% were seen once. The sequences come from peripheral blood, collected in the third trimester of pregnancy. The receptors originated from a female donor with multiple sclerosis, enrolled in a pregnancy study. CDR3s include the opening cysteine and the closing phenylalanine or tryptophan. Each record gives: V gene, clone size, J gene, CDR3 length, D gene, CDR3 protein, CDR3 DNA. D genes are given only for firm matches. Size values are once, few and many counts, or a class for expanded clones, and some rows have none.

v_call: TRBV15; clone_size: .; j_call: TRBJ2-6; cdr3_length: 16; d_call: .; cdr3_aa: CATSRDRGSGANVLTF; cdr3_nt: TGTGCCACCAGCAGAGATCGGGGTTCTGGGGCCAACGTCCTGACTTTC
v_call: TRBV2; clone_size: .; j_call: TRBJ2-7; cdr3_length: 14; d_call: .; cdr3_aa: CASSEGVAPYEQYF; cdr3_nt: TGTGCCAGCAGTGAAGGGGTAGCGCCCTACGAGCAGTACTTC
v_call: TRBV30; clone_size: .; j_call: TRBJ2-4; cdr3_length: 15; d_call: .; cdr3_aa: CAWSPRDIAKNIQYF; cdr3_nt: TGTGCCTGGAGTCCCCGGGACATAGCCAAAAACATTCAGTACTTC
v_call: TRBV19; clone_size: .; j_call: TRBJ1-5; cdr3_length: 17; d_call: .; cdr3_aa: CASRAPTGQPSNQPQHF; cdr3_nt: TGTGCCAGTAGGGCGCCAACAGGACAGCCTAGCAATCAGCCCCAGCATTTT
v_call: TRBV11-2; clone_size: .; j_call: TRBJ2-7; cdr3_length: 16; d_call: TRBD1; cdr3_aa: CASSPNPSGTGQRQYF; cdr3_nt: TGTGCCAGCAGCCCTAACCCCTCCGGGACAGGGCAACGGCAGTACTTC
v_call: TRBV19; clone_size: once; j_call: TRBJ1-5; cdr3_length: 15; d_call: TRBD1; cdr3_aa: CASSGQGNSNQPQHF; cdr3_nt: TGTGCCAGTAGTGGACAGGGTAATAGCAATCAGCCCCAGCATTTT
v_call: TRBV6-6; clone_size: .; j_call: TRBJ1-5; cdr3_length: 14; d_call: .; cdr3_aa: CASRPGNSNQPQHF; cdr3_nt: TGTGCCAGCAGGCCAGGGAATAGCAATCAGCCCCAGCATTTT
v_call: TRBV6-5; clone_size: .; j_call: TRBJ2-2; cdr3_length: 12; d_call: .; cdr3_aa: CAASQGGGELFF; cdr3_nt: TGTGCCGCATCTCAGGGAGGCGGGGAGCTGTTTTTT
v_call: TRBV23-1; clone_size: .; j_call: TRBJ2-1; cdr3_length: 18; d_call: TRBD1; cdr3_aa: CASSQGCGTGDRYNEQFF; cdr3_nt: TGCGCCAGCAGTCAAGGGTGCGGGACAGGGGACAGATACAATGAGCAGTTCTTC
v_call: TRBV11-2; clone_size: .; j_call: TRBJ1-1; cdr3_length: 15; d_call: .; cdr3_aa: CASSLGRHLNTEAFF; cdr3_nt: TGTGCCAGCAGCTTAGGTAGACACCTGAACACTGAAGCTTTCTTT
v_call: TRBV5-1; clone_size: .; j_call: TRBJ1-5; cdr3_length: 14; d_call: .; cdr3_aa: CASSEAGGNQPQHF; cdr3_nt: TGCGCCAGCAGCGAAGCGGGGGGGAATCAGCCCCAGCATTTT